A single sample is the source of the 18 T cell receptor beta chains below, sequenced in a study of OX40 agonist ivuxolimab in advanced cancers. Assay: immunoSEQ multiplex PCR; the TCRdb copy retains only in-frame clones and omits some. The sample includes 55,000 to 90,000 clones, 85% to 90% of them seen just once. The sample was CD4+ or CD8+ T cells sorted from blood, taken in a trial of the OX40 agonist ivuxolimab. These receptors all stem from an adult with an advanced solid tumor such as melanoma, head and neck, liver or kidney cancer.

This chain connects TRBV6-4 to TRBJ2-7; 7 bases line up with TRBD1. J lost 7 bases, V lost 4 bases, and 7 bases had no gene match. In germline, CDR1 is MRHNA, CDR2 SNTAGT. This CDR3 is 13 amino acids long. The CDR3 region has the DNA TGTGCCAGCAGTGTCTCACAGGGGAGAGAGCAGTACTTC. This gives the protein CASSVSQGREQYF.

The chain couples TRBV6-1 to TRBJ1-1; D possibly corresponds to TRBD1 (6 bases). Germline V CDR1 and CDR2: MNHNS, SASEGT. The germline V and J ends were trimmed by 10 bases and 5 bases, with 17 bases remaining between them. CDR3 size: 13 residues. The CDR3 DNA reads as TGTGCCATCCACGACGGGGGCGGGACTGAAGCTTTCTTT. Amino acids: CAIHDGGGTEAFF.

This chain connects TRBV27 to TRBJ1-4; 9 positions match TRBD1. Per the germline V gene, CDR1 is MNHEY and CDR2 is SMNVEV (reference sequence). The trim removed 5 bases at V and 7 bases at J, leaving 8 bases unmatched. The CDR3 runs to 15 residues. CDR3 region: CASSGRGTGFEKLFF. The CDR3 nucleotides are TGTGCCAGCAGTGGCCGCGGGACAGGGTTTGAAAAACTGTTTTTT.

The CDR3 reads CASSLRTSGAETQYF. The CDR3 region has the DNA TGTGCCAGCAGCTTAAGGACTAGCGGGGCCGAGACCCAGTACTTC. This chain connects TRBV7-9 to TRBJ2-5; 12 bases map to TRBD2. Trimming cost V 2 bases and J 5 bases; bases outside gene matches: 3. This CDR3 spans 15 amino acids. Germline values: CDR1 SEHNR, CDR2 FQNEAQ (reference sequence).

V and J are TRBV5-4 and TRBJ1-5, with 7 bases lining up with TRBD1. The CDR3 extends over 14 amino acids. V lost 4 bases and J lost 2; bases outside the gene matches: 3. Germline CDR1 and CDR2: SGHNT and YYREEE (reference sequence). CDR3 sequence: CASSAGTGNQPQHF. CDR3 bases: TGTGCCAGCAGCGCAGGGACAGGCAATCAGCCCCAGCATTTT.

This sequence joins TRBV5-1 and TRBJ2-5, with D uncertain. The CDR3 consists of 13 residues. Deletions cut 1 base from V and 5 bases from J, with 9 bases between. Germline CDR1 reads SGHRS; CDR2 reads YFSETQ. CDR3 sequence: CASSLFGEETQYF. As DNA, the CDR3 is TGCGCCAGCAGCTTGTTCGGTGAGGAGACCCAGTACTTC.

This clone was counted a few times. The chain carries TRBV27 and TRBJ2-7, with 8 bases that match TRBD1. V gave up 2 bases and J gave up 3 bases; unmatched junction bases: 3. CDR1 and CDR2 (germline): MNHEY, SMNVEV (reference sequence). This CDR3 has 14 amino acids. As DNA, the CDR3 is TGTGCCAGCAGTTTAGCGGGACAGGACTACGAGCAGTACTTC. This encodes CASSLAGQDYEQYF.

The genes are TRBV11-1 and TRBJ2-6; D gene unclear. The V end was cut by 3 bases, the J end by 2 bases, with 8 bases between. Per germline, CDR1 SGHAT and CDR2 FQDESV (reference sequence). The CDR3 contains 15 residues. The CDR3 DNA reads as TGTGCCAGCAGCTTCCAATTTGCTGGGGCCAACGTCCTGACTTTC. It codes for CASSFQFAGANVLTF.

The chain joins TRBV7-3 to TRBJ1-1; D possibly corresponds to TRBD1 (5 bases). Trimming shortened V by 5 bases and J by 1 base, and 8 bases separated the two germline ends. Germline V CDR1 and CDR2: SGHTA, FQGTGA. The CDR3 is 13 residues long. The chain's CDR3 is CASSVQENTEAFF. The DNA of the CDR3 is TGTGCCAGCAGCGTACAGGAGAACACTGAAGCTTTCTTT.

The gene calls are TRBV5-6 and TRBJ2-1; 8 bases fit TRBD2. Germline values: CDR1 SGHDT, CDR2 YYEEEE. The CDR3 contains 15 residues. The V segment lost 4 bases and the J segment 0 bases; nucleotides outside the gene matches: 3. This chain's CDR3 is CASSRSGSSYNEQFF. DNA for the CDR3: TGTGCCAGCAGCCGGAGCGGGAGCTCCTACAATGAGCAGTTCTTC.

The V gene is TRBV4-2, the J gene TRBJ2-1, with 13 bases matching TRBD2. CDR1 and CDR2 (germline): LGHNA, YNFKEQ. CDR3 length equals 17 residues. J was trimmed by 7 bases and V by 2 bases; bases with no gene match: 8. CDR3 loop: CASSQQGLAGVQNEQFF. The CDR3 DNA sequence: TGTGCCAGCAGCCAACAAGGACTAGCGGGAGTACAAAATGAGCAGTTCTTC.

This chain links TRBV2 with TRBJ1-2; TRBD1 matches at 7 bases. Trimming cost V 2 bases and J 6 bases; bases outside gene matches: 3. CDR1 and CDR2 (germline): SNHLY, FYNNEI. The CDR3 covers 13 residues. CDR3 in amino acids: CASSESRGDGYTF. The CDR3 bases are TGTGCCAGCAGTGAAAGCAGGGGGGATGGCTACACCTTC.

The CDR3 spells CASSLVTGASYNEQFF. CDR3 DNA: TGCGCCAGCAGCCTGGTTACGGGAGCCTCCTACAATGAGCAGTTCTTC. The chain joins TRBV5-1 to TRBJ2-1; maybe TRBD2 (6 bases). Germline CDR1 reads SGHRS; CDR2 reads YFSETQ. The CDR3 runs 16 residues. V dropped 4 bases and J dropped 0 bases, with 14 bases sitting between them.

V usage is TRBV6-8 and J usage is TRBJ2-7, with 9 bases matching TRBD1. Germline assignment: CDR1 MNHGY and CDR2 SAAAGT. The CDR3 sequence is 17 residues long. The trim removed 4 bases at V and 4 bases at J, leaving 14 bases unmatched. The CDR3 loop is CASSSVRDREDAYEQYF. The CDR3 DNA reads as TGTGCCAGCAGTTCGGTACGGGACAGGGAAGATGCGTACGAGCAGTACTTC.

The chain carries TRBV7-2 and TRBJ2-7, with TRBD2 as a possible D gene (7 bases). V was trimmed by 5 bases and J by 3 bases, leaving 17 bases between them. Germline-derived CDR1 and CDR2 are SGHTA and FQGNSA. CDR3 size: 15 residues. Written as DNA, the CDR3 is TGTGCCAGCAGCCCGATAGGGGGGGGGTTCTACGAGCAGTACTTC. It translates to CASSPIGGGFYEQYF.

The chain carries TRBV5-4 and TRBJ2-7; D is uncertain. V lost 4 bases to trimming and J lost 4 bases, with 18 bases between them. The germline V gene encodes CDR1 SGHNT and CDR2 YYREEE (reference sequence). The CDR3 spans 15 residues. CDR3 DNA: TGTGCCAGCAGCCAAGGCCCTACCACAGCTTACGAGCAGTACTTC. Translation gives CASSQGPTTAYEQYF. The full variable domain, completed using reference TRBV5-4 and TRBJ2-7, is ETGVTQSPTHLIKTRGQQVTLRCSSQSGHNTVSWYQQALGQGPQFIFQYYREEENGRGNFPPRFSGLQFPNYSSELNVNALELDDSALYLCASSQGPTTAYEQYFGPGTRLTVT.

The rearrangement uses TRBV4-1 and TRBJ2-2, with no clear D. CDR3 length: 11 amino acids. Trimming took 5 bases from V and 8 from J, leaving 6 bases between them. CDR1 and CDR2 (germline): MGHRA, YSYEKL. CDR3 protein: CASSVRGELFF. Here the CDR3 DNA reads TGCGCCAGCAGCGTGAGGGGGGAGCTGTTTTTT.

The chain couples TRBV4-2 to TRBJ2-3, with 10 positions matching TRBD2. The CDR3 covers 15 residues. After removal of 0 bases from V and 7 bases from J, the junction contained 4 bases not matched to a gene. Looked up from germline, CDR1 is LGHNA and CDR2 is YNFKEQ. The CDR3 spells CASSQDASGSYTQYF. CDR3 nucleotides: TGTGCCAGCAGCCAAGATGCTAGCGGGAGTTATACGCAGTATTTT.